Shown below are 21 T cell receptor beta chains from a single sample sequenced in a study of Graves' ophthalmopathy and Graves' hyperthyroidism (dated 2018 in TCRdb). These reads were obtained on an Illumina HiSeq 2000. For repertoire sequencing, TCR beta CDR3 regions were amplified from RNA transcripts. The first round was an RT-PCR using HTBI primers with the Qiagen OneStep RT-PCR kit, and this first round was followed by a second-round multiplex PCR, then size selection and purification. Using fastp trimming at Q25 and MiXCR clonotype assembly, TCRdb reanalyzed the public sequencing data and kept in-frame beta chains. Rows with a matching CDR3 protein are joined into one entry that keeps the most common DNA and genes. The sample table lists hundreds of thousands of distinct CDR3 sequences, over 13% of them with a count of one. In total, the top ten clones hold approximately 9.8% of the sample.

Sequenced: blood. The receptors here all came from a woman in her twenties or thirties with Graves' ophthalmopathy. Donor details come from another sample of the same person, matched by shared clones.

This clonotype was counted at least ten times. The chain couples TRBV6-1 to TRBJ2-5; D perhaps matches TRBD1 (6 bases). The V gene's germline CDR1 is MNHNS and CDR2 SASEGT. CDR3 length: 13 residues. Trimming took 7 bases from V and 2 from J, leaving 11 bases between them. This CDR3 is CASTGQTQETQYF. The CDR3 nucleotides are TGTGCCAGCACTGGACAGACGCAAGAGACCCAGTACTTC.

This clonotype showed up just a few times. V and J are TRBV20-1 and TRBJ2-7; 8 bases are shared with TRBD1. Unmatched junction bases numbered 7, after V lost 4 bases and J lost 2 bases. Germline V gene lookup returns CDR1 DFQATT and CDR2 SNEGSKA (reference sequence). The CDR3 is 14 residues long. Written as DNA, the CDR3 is TGCAGTGCTAATCCCCCGGACAGGGCCTACGAGCAGTACTTC. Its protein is CSANPPDRAYEQYF.

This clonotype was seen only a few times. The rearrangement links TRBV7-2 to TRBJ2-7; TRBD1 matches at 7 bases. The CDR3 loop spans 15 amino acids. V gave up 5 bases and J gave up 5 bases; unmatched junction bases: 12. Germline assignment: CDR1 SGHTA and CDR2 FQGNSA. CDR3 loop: CASSTHRGPSHEQYF. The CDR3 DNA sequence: TGTGCCAGCAGCACCCACAGGGGACCCTCACACGAGCAGTACTTC.

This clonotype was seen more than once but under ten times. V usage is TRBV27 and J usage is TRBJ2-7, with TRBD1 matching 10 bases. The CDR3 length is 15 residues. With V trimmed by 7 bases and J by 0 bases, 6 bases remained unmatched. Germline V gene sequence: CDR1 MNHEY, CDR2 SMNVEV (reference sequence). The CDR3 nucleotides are TGTGCCAGCAAACCGGGACAGGGGAGCTCCTACGAGCAGTACTTC. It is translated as CASKPGQGSSYEQYF.

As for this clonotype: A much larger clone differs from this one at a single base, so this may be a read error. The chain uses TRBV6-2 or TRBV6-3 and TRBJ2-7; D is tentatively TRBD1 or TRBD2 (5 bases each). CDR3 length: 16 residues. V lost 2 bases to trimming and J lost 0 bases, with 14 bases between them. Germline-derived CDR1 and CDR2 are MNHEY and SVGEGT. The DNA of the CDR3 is TGTGCCAGCAGTTACGGAAGAGGGGCTAACTCCTACGAGCAGTACTTC. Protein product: CASSYGRGANSYEQYF.

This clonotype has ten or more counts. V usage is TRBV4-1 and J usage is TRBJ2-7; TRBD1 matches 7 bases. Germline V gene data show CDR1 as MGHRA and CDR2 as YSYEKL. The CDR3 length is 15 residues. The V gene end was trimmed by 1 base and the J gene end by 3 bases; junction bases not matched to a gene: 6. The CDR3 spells CASSQVHDRDYEQYF. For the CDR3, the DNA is TGCGCCAGCAGCCAAGTCCACGACAGGGACTACGAGCAGTACTTC.

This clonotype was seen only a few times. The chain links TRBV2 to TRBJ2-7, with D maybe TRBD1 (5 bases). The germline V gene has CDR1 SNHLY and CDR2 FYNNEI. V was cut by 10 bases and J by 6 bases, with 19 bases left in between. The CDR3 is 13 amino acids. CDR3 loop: CATRSTRAGEQYF. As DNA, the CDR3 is TGTGCCACTCGATCGACCAGGGCCGGCGAGCAGTACTTC.

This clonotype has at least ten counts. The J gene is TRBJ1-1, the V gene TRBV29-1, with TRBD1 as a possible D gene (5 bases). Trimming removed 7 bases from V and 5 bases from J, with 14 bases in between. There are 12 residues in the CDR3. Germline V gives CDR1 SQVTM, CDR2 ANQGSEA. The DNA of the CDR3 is TGCAGCGGCGTTCCTGGGGGGACTGAAGCTTTCTTT. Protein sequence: CSGVPGGTEAFF.

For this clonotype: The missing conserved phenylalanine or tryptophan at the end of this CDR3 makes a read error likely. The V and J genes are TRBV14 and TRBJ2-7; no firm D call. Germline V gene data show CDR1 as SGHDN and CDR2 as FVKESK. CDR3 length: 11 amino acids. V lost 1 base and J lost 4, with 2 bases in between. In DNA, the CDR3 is TGTGCCAGCAGCCAAGCTTACGAGCAGTACTTA. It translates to CASSQAYEQYL.

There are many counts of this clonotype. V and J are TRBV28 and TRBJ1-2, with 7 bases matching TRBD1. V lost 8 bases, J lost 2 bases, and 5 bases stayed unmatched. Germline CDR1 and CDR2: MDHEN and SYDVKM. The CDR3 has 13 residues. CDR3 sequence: CASRDRDNYGYTF. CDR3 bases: TGTGCCAGCCGAGACAGGGACAACTATGGCTACACCTTC.

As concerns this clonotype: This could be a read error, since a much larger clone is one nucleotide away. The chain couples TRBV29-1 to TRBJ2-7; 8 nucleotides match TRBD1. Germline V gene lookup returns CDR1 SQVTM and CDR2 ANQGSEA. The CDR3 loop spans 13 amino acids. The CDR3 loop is CSTTGDSTYEQCF. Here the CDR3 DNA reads TGCAGTACGACAGGGGACAGCACCTACGAGCAGTGCTTC.

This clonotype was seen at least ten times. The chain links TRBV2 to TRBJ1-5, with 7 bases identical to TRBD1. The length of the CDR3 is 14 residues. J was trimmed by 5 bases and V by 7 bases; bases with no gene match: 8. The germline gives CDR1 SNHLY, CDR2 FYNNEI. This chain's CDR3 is CASKKSTGDQPQHF. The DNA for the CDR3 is TGTGCCAGCAAGAAGAGTACAGGGGATCAGCCCCAGCATTTT. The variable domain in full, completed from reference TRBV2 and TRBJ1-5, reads EPEVTQTPSHQVTQMGQEVILRCVPISNHLYFYWYRQILGQKVEFLVSFYNNEISEKSEIFDDQFSVERPDGSNFTLKIRSTKLEDSAMYFCASKKSTGDQPQHFGDGTRLSIL.

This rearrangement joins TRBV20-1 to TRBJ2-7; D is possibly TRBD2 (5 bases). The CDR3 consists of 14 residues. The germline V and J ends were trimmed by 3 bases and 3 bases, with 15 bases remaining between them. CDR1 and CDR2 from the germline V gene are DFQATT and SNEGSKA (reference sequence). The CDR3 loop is CSARRRPGDYEQYF. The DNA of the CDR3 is TGCAGTGCTAGGCGAAGACCCGGGGACTACGAGCAGTACTTC.

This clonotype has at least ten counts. The DNA of the CDR3 is TGCGCCAGCAGCTCAGCGGGGGGGCCTCTAGAGACCCAGTACTTC. Its protein is CASSSAGGPLETQYF. V and J are TRBV5-1 and TRBJ2-5; 10 bases agree with TRBD2. The CDR3 runs to 15 residues. CDR1 is SGHRS and CDR2 is YFSETQ in the germline V gene. V shed 3 bases and J 4 bases; nucleotides not matched to a gene: 6.

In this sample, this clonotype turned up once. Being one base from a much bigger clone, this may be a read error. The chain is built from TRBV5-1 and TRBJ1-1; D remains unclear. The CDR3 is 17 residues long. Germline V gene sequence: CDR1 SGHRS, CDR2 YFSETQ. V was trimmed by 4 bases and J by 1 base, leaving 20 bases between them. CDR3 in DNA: TGCGCCAGCAGCCTGCCGGGATCCGAGAGGTCGAACACTGAAGCTTTCTTT. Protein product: CASSLPGSERSNTEAFF.

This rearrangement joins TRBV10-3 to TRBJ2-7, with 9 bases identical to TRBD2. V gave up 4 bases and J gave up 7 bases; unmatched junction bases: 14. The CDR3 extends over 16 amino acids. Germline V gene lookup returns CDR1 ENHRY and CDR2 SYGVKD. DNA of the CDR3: TGTGCCATCAGTGGGGCTAGCGGGACCCCGTGGGATGAGCAGTACTTC. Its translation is CAISGASGTPWDEQYF.

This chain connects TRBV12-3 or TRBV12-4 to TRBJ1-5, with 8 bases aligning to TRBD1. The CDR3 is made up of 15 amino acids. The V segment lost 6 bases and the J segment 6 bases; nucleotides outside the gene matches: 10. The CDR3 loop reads CASSLGQGGRQPQHF. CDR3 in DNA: TGTGCCAGCAGCCTAGGACAGGGCGGCCGTCAGCCCCAGCATTTT.

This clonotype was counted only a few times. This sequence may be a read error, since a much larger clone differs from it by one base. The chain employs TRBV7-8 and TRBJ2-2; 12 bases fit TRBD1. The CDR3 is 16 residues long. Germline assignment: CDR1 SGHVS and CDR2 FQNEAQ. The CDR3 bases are TGTGCCAGCAGCAGGGGACAGGGGGCGTCCACCGGGGAGCTGTGTTTT. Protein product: CASSRGQGASTGELCF.

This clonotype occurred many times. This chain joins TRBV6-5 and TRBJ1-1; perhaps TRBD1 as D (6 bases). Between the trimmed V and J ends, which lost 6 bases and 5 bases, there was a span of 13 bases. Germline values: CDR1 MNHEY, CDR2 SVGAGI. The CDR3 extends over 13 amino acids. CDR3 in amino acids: CASRRGQGTEAFF. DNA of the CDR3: TGTGCCAGCAGAAGAGGGCAGGGGACTGAAGCTTTCTTT.

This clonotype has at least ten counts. The CDR3 nucleotides are TGTGCCAGCAGCCAATCGGACACGGTGGGAACCTTC. Encoded protein: CASSQSDTVGTF. The chain is built from TRBV5-5 and TRBJ1-2; weak D call: TRBD1 (5 bases). Germline CDR1 SGHKS, CDR2 YYEKEE (reference sequence). V lost 4 bases and J 14 bases, leaving 18 bases between the germline ends. This CDR3 comprises 12 residues.

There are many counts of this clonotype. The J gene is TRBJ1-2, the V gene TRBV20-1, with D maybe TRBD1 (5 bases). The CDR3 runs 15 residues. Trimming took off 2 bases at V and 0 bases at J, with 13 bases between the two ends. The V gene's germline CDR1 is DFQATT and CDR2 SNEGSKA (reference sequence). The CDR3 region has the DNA TGCAGTGCTAGATCGGGGCACAATACTAACTATGGCTACACCTTC. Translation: CSARSGHNTNYGYTF.